The 20 T cell receptor beta chains given below trace back to one sample, sequenced in a study of blood T cell repertoires in COVID-19. Assay used: immunoSEQ multiplex PCR; TCRdb lists only in-frame clones, some missing. Found here are about 350,000 clones, roughly 86% of them singletons; the top ten hold approximately 0.93%. Specimen: PBMCs or T cells enriched from blood (not recorded which). The receptors were sampled from a woman in her thirties who had been exposed to COVID-19.

This sequence joins TRBV19 and TRBJ1-5; 7 bases agree with TRBD1. Germline lookup yields CDR1 LNHDA and CDR2 SQIVND (reference sequence). J lost 6 bases, V lost 6 bases, and 5 bases had no gene match. The CDR3 length is 13 residues. The CDR3 here is CASSRGASQPQHF. The CDR3 DNA sequence: TGTGCCAGTAGCAGGGGGGCGAGTCAGCCCCAGCATTTT.

The rearrangement joins TRBV5-1 to TRBJ2-5, with a possible D match to TRBD2 (5 bases). The V gene lost 4 bases and the J gene lost 5 bases, with 15 bases spanning the gap. Germline lookup yields CDR1 SGHRS and CDR2 YFSETQ. The CDR3 contains 14 residues. The DNA of the CDR3 is TGCGCCAGCAGCACGCTAGAACCGGGGGAGACCCAGTACTTC. Its translation is CASSTLEPGETQYF.

This chain connects TRBV5-6 to TRBJ2-2; 9 bases fit TRBD2. Germline V gene data show CDR1 as SGHDT and CDR2 as YYEEEE. V was clipped by 0 bases and J by 3 bases; unmatched bases: 3. This CDR3 contains 16 residues. The CDR3 reads CASSLAAGGDTGELFF. The CDR3 DNA follows: TGTGCCAGCAGCTTGGCGGCGGGAGGGGACACCGGGGAGCTGTTTTTT.

The chain is built from TRBV3-1 (or the pseudogene TRBV3-2) and TRBJ2-1; D is possibly TRBD2 (5 bases). Trimming removed 3 bases at V and 9 bases at J, with 18 bases between. Germline CDR1 LGHDT, CDR2 YNNKEL (reference sequence). The CDR3 is made up of 15 amino acids. The CDR3 here is CASSHRLRVSVEQFF. CDR3 DNA sequence: TGTGCCAGCAGCCACCGCTTGCGGGTTAGTGTTGAGCAGTTCTTC.

This chain joins TRBV19 and TRBJ2-1; no firm D call. Germline loops: CDR1 LNHDA, CDR2 SQIVND (reference sequence). The CDR3 is 11 amino acids. V lost 4 bases, J lost 6 bases, and 4 bases lay in between. This chain's CDR3 is CASSTRNEQFF. The CDR3 region has the DNA TGTGCCAGTAGTACCCGCAATGAGCAGTTCTTC.

V usage is TRBV7-3 and J usage is TRBJ1-2; 7 positions agree with TRBD1. This CDR3 spans 15 amino acids. In germline, CDR1 is SGHTA, CDR2 FQGTGA. Unmatched junction bases numbered 11, after V lost 4 bases and J lost 6 bases. The chain's CDR3 is CASSSGQASRDGYTF. The DNA for the CDR3 is TGTGCCAGCAGCTCAGGACAGGCCTCTCGGGATGGCTACACCTTC.

V usage is TRBV3-1 (or the pseudogene TRBV3-2) and J usage is TRBJ2-7; D remains unclear. Looked up from germline, CDR1 is LGHDT and CDR2 is YNNKEL (reference sequence). The CDR3 totals 13 residues. V was trimmed by 1 base and J by 2 bases, leaving 6 bases between them. CDR3 loop: CASSQGGAYEQYF. The DNA of the CDR3 is TGTGCCAGCAGCCAAGGAGGAGCCTACGAGCAGTACTTC.

This chain joins TRBV7-9 and TRBJ2-5; 11 bases are a match to TRBD2. The V and J ends lost 5 bases and 2 bases, in that order; junction bases with no gene match: 10. There are 17 residues in the CDR3. The germline CDR1 and CDR2 sequences are SEHNR and FQNEAQ (reference sequence). Here the CDR3 reads CASSTAGTSGLQETQYF. CDR3 DNA: TGTGCCAGCAGCACAGCCGGGACTAGCGGATTACAAGAGACCCAGTACTTC. Full variable domain (outside the CDR3, taken from reference TRBV7-9 and TRBJ2-5): DTGVSQNPRHKITKRGQNVTFRCDPISEHNRLYWYRQTLGQGPEFLTYFQNEAQLEKSRLLSDRFSAERPKGSFSTLEIQRTEQGDSAMYLCASSTAGTSGLQETQYFGPGTRLLVL.

The gene calls are TRBV28 and TRBJ1-2, with D unclear. V was trimmed by 5 bases and J by 4 bases, leaving 8 bases between them. This CDR3 spans 12 amino acids. Germline lookup yields CDR1 MDHEN and CDR2 SYDVKM. The CDR3 loop is CASSPYLYGYTF. CDR3 coding DNA: TGTGCCAGCAGTCCCTACCTCTATGGCTACACCTTC.

V and J are TRBV7-9 and TRBJ1-4; 7 nucleotides match TRBD1. This CDR3 region has 14 residues. The V gene end was trimmed by 4 bases and the J gene end by 4 bases; junction bases not matched to a gene: 3. Germline loops: CDR1 SEHNR, CDR2 FQNEAQ (reference sequence). The CDR3 protein is CASSSGQSNEKLFF. CDR3 nucleotide sequence: TGTGCCAGCAGCTCGGGACAGAGTAATGAAAAACTGTTTTTT. The full variable domain, in which reference TRBV7-9 and TRBJ1-4 provide the parts outside the CDR3, is DTGVSQNPRHKITKRGQNVTFRCDPISEHNRLYWYRQTLGQGPEFLTYFQNEAQLEKSRLLSDRFSAERPKGSFSTLEIQRTEQGDSAMYLCASSSGQSNEKLFFGSGTQLSVL.

The gene calls are TRBV29-1 and TRBJ2-1; 14 positions agree with TRBD2. The ends lost 6 bases at V and 0 bases at J; junction bases unmatched: 10. The CDR3 loop spans 18 amino acids. Germline loops: CDR1 SQVTM, CDR2 ANQGSEA. CDR3 sequence (DNA): TGCAGCGTGAGTGGACTAGCGGGAGGTGAAGTCTCCTACAATGAGCAGTTCTTC. It is translated as CSVSGLAGGEVSYNEQFF.

This clone was counted once. The V gene is TRBV14, the J gene TRBJ1-2; D is ambiguous. The CDR3 has 15 amino acids. Trimming took off 0 bases at V and 8 bases at J, with 16 bases between the two ends. CDR1 and CDR2 (germline): SGHDN, FVKESK. The CDR3 spells CASSQDEWILEGYTF. The CDR3 DNA follows: TGTGCCAGCAGCCAAGATGAGTGGATTTTGGAGGGCTACACCTTC.

CDR3 bases: TGTGCCAGCTCCCTACAGGGGATTGAGACCCAGTACTTC. Translation gives CASSLQGIETQYF. This chain joins TRBV18 and TRBJ2-5, with 7 bases lining up with TRBD1. Germline CDR1 reads KGHSH; CDR2 reads LQKENI. Unmatched junction bases numbered 6, after V lost 6 bases and J lost 5 bases. The CDR3 length is 13 residues.

This chain joins TRBV18 and TRBJ1-3; D unclear. Trimming removed 6 bases from V and 4 bases from J, with 7 bases in between. Germline V gene lookup returns CDR1 KGHSH and CDR2 LQKENI. The length of the CDR3 is 12 residues. The CDR3, as DNA: TGTGCCAGCTCCCCCGGGGGAAACACCATATATTTT. It codes for CASSPGGNTIYF.

V and J are TRBV7-9 and TRBJ1-5, with D maybe TRBD1 (6 bases). The CDR3 spans 14 residues. Trimming removed 1 base from V and 3 bases from J, with 7 bases in between. Germline assignment: CDR1 SEHNR and CDR2 FQNEAQ (reference sequence). CDR3 sequence: CASSLGGLNQPQHF. CDR3 bases: TGTGCCAGCAGCTTAGGGGGGCTCAATCAGCCCCAGCATTTT. Based on the CDR3 plus reference TRBV7-9 and TRBJ1-5, the full variable domain is DTGVSQNPRHKITKRGQNVTFRCDPISEHNRLYWYRQTLGQGPEFLTYFQNEAQLEKSRLLSDRFSAERPKGSFSTLEIQRTEQGDSAMYLCASSLGGLNQPQHFGDGTRLSIL.

This rearrangement joins TRBV11-2 to TRBJ2-1; a weak D match, TRBD2 (5 bases). There are 16 residues in the CDR3. Looked up from germline, CDR1 is SGHAT and CDR2 is FQNNGV. Trimming pared 4 bases from V and 1 base from J, leaving 14 bases between. The CDR3 protein is CASSSPLGFSYNEQFF. The CDR3 DNA follows: TGTGCCAGCAGCTCCCCACTAGGGTTTTCCTACAATGAGCAGTTCTTC.

The V and J genes are TRBV11-2 and TRBJ2-3; the D is unclear. The CDR3 runs 14 residues. The ends were cut back, 2 bases at V and 3 bases at J, with 9 bases in the middle. Germline CDR1 reads SGHAT; CDR2 reads FQNNGV. CDR3 loop: CASSLSDLTDTQYF. CDR3 nucleotides: TGTGCCAGCAGCTTATCCGACTTAACAGATACGCAGTATTTT.

This chain connects TRBV3-1 (or the pseudogene TRBV3-2) to TRBJ1-2; D ambiguous. This CDR3 comprises 13 residues. CDR1 LGHDT and CDR2 YNNKEL come from the germline V gene (reference sequence). Trimming cost V 1 base and J 7 bases, with 10 bases left between them. CDR3 in amino acids: CASSQGSRAGYTF. CDR3 coding DNA: TGTGCCAGCAGCCAAGGATCGCGGGCTGGCTACACCTTC.

V is TRBV6-5 and J is TRBJ2-1; maybe TRBD1 (5 bases). CDR1 MNHEY and CDR2 SVGAGI come from the germline V gene. With 6 bases removed from V and 10 bases from J, the gap between germline ends came to 10 bases. The CDR3 consists of 11 residues. CDR3 coding DNA: TGTGCCAGCAGCCAGGGCGTCGAGCAGTTCTTC. Amino acids: CASSQGVEQFF.

The CDR3 reads CASSRGTSGRETQYF. The CDR3 DNA is TGCGCCAGCAGCCGCGGGACTAGCGGGAGAGAGACCCAGTACTTC. The genes are TRBV5-1 and TRBJ2-5; 14 bases agree with TRBD2. Germline CDR1 is SGHRS and CDR2 is YFSETQ. The CDR3 covers 15 residues. After removal of 4 bases from V and 4 bases from J, the junction contained 3 bases not matched to a gene.